These 26 T cell receptor beta chains were sequenced from one sample in a study of T cells in localized non-small cell lung cancer. Libraries were prepared by immunoSEQ multiplex PCR; TCRdb keeps only in-frame clonotypes and omits some of them. The repertoire includes tens of thousands of clones, more than 75% of them detected once, and more than 9% sits in the top ten. This material consisted of peripheral blood, taken before any cancer treatment. The source is a female donor at least 60 years old with stage I lung adenocarcinoma.

The rearrangement uses TRBV6-1 and TRBJ1-3, with unresolved D. Per the germline V gene, CDR1 is MNHNS and CDR2 is SASEGT. The CDR3 is made up of 16 amino acids. V was clipped by 0 bases and J by 1 base, with 10 bases between them. The CDR3 here is CASSEAGLLSGNTIYF. The CDR3 DNA reads as TGTGCCAGCAGTGAAGCTGGCCTACTTTCTGGAAACACCATATATTTT.

The rearrangement joins TRBV27 to TRBJ2-2; D might be TRBD1 or TRBD2, each matching 5 bases. V was trimmed by 5 bases and J by 1 base, leaving 14 bases between them. Germline assignment: CDR1 MNHEY and CDR2 SMNVEV (reference sequence). This CDR3 contains 16 residues. The CDR3 DNA reads TGTGCCAGCAGTCCCTTACGGGGCGGGAACACCGGGGAGCTGTTTTTT. As protein: CASSPLRGGNTGELFF.

This sequence joins TRBV18 and TRBJ1-2; 8 bases match TRBD1. In germline, CDR1 is KGHSH, CDR2 LQKENI. The length of the CDR3 is 14 residues. J lost 7 bases, V lost 5 bases, and 9 bases had no gene match. The CDR3 sequence: CASSAQQGAGGYTF. The CDR3 bases are TGTGCCAGCTCAGCCCAGCAGGGGGCCGGTGGCTACACCTTC.

The rearrangement uses TRBV21-1 and TRBJ2-2; TRBD1 is the table's D call and was not checked against the DNA. TRBV21-1 is given as a pseudogene. This CDR3 has 15 residues. The CDR3 bases are TGTGCCAGCAGACTGGGACAGACGAACACCGGGGAGCTGTTTTTT. Translating gives CASRLGQTNTGELFF.

This clone was seen a single time. The gene calls are TRBV2 and TRBJ2-3; no definite D call. CDR3 size: 16 residues. Trimming removed 7 bases from V and 0 bases from J, with 17 bases in between. Germline V gene sequence: CDR1 SNHLY, CDR2 FYNNEI. CDR3 loop: CASILRRLISTDTQYF. The CDR3 nucleotides are TGTGCCAGCATCTTAAGACGGCTGATTAGCACAGATACGCAGTATTTT.

This clone was observed once. The rearrangement joins TRBV5-1 to TRBJ1-1; no firm D call. CDR1 is SGHRS, CDR2 YFSETQ, per germline. Trimming took 5 bases from V and 4 from J, leaving 12 bases between them. The CDR3 covers 13 residues. CDR3 region: CASSDGLGTEAFF. CDR3 bases: TGCGCCAGCAGTGACGGCTTGGGCACTGAAGCTTTCTTT.

This chain uses TRBV2 with TRBJ2-7; 13 bases match TRBD2. Germline V gives CDR1 SNHLY, CDR2 FYNNEI. V was pared by 2 bases and J by 3 bases, with 1 base of the junction left unmatched. The CDR3 consists of 15 residues. CDR3 DNA sequence: TGTGCCAGCAGTGAATGGACTAGCGGGAGCTACGAGCAGTACTTC. Its protein product is CASSEWTSGSYEQYF.

This chain uses TRBV9 with TRBJ1-2, with D possibly matching TRBD1 (5 bases). V lost 3 bases and J 6 bases, leaving 21 bases between the germline ends. In germline, CDR1 is SGDLS, CDR2 YYNGEE. The CDR3 length is 16 residues. The CDR3 reads CASSALSTLRGDGYTF. CDR3 bases: TGTGCCAGCAGCGCCCTAAGCACTCTACGGGGGGATGGCTACACCTTC.

The chain recombines TRBV13 with TRBJ1-1; 8 positions match TRBD1. The CDR3 has 15 residues. Germline CDR1 reads PRHDT; CDR2 reads FYEKMQ (reference sequence). With 5 bases clipped from V and 0 bases from J, the junction kept 5 bases outside the gene matches. The CDR3 bases are TGTGCCAGCAGCCCCCGGGACAGGTTGAACACTGAAGCTTTCTTT. It encodes CASSPRDRLNTEAFF.

The V call is TRBV5-1, the J call TRBJ1-2, with a tentative D call TRBD1 (6 bases). Trimming removed 0 bases from V and 8 bases from J, with 14 bases in between. The CDR3 runs to 14 residues. Per germline, CDR1 SGHRS and CDR2 YFSETQ. CDR3 bases: TGCGCCAGCAGCTTGGGTGACAGGTCTGGGGGCTACACCTTC. Its translation: CASSLGDRSGGYTF.

The genes are TRBV12-5 and TRBJ1-5; tentatively, D is TRBD1 (5 bases). This CDR3 has 14 residues. CDR1 LGHNT and CDR2 FRNRAP come from the germline V gene. V was trimmed by 7 bases and J by 7 bases, leaving 17 bases between them. The DNA for the CDR3 is TGTGCTAGTGCCCCGTTGGGGGTAGGGCAGCCCCAGCATTTT. It is translated as CASAPLGVGQPQHF.

The CDR3 region has the DNA TGTGCCAGCAGTGTACAGCGCAGCACAGATACGCAGTATTTT. Translated: CASSVQRSTDTQYF. This sequence joins TRBV27 and TRBJ2-3, with D hard to call. Germline V gives CDR1 MNHEY, CDR2 SMNVEV (reference sequence). The CDR3 loop spans 14 amino acids. V lost 5 bases, J lost 0 bases, and 9 bases lay in between.

The chain combines TRBV20-1 with TRBJ1-1; D is unresolved. CDR1 DFQATT and CDR2 SNEGSKA come from the germline V gene (reference sequence). This CDR3 comprises 11 residues. Deletions cut 3 bases from V and 7 bases from J, with 9 bases between. The CDR3: CSASEQGEAFF. The CDR3 coding sequence is TGCAGTGCTAGTGAACAAGGTGAAGCTTTCTTT.

CDR3 sequence (DNA): TGTGCCAGCAGCTTGAATGGTTATAGCAATCAGCCCCAGCATTTT. This translates into CASSLNGYSNQPQHF. V and J are TRBV5-4 and TRBJ1-5; D gene uncertain. The V and J ends lost 1 base and 0 bases respectively, with 8 bases between them. Germline assignment: CDR1 SGHNT and CDR2 YYREEE (reference sequence). The CDR3 spans 15 residues. Looking up the rest from reference TRBV5-4 and TRBJ1-5 gives the full variable domain: ETGVTQSPTHLIKTRGQQVTLRCSSQSGHNTVSWYQQALGQGPQFIFQYYREEENGRGNFPPRFSGLQFPNYSSELNVNALELDDSALYLCASSLNGYSNQPQHFGDGTRLSIL.

The DNA of the CDR3 is TGTGCCAGCAGCGTTCAGGGACTAGTTGGAACAGATACGCAGTATTTT. As protein: CASSVQGLVGTDTQYF. V usage is TRBV9 and J usage is TRBJ2-3, with 8 bases aligning to TRBD2. There are 16 residues in the CDR3. With V trimmed by 2 bases and J by 3 bases, 8 bases remained unmatched. Germline lookup yields CDR1 SGDLS and CDR2 YYNGEE. The full variable domain, rest sourced from reference TRBV9 and TRBJ2-3, is DSGVTQTPKHLITATGQRVTLRCSPRSGDLSVYWYQQSLDQGLQFLIQYYNGEERAKGNILERFSAQQFPDLHSELNLSSLELGDSALYFCASSVQGLVGTDTQYFGPGTRLTVL.

The chain uses TRBV7-8 and TRBJ1-4, with 10 nucleotides matching TRBD1. V lost 5 bases and J lost 6; bases outside the gene matches: 3. Germline V lookup: CDR1 SGHVS, CDR2 FQNEAQ. This CDR3 spans 14 amino acids. The CDR3 region is CASSPTGGDEKLFF. CDR3 nucleotide sequence: TGTGCCAGCAGCCCGACAGGGGGCGATGAAAAACTGTTTTTT. Full variable domain (missing parts from reference TRBV7-8 and TRBJ1-4): GAGVSQSPRYKVAKRGQDVALRCDPISGHVSLFWYQQALGQGPEFLTYFQNEAQLDKSGLPSDRFFAERPEGSVSTLKIQRTQQEDSAVYLCASSPTGGDEKLFFGSGTQLSVL.

This rearrangement joins TRBV19 to TRBJ2-5; D uncertain. The V and J ends lost 5 bases and 5 bases respectively, with 12 bases between them. The germline V gene encodes CDR1 LNHDA and CDR2 SQIVND (reference sequence). This CDR3 contains 13 residues. The CDR3 loop is CASSETRAETQYF. Here the CDR3 DNA reads TGTGCCAGTAGTGAGACCCGGGCTGAGACCCAGTACTTC.

The chain couples TRBV6-1 to TRBJ2-7; D is uncertain. Germline V gene data show CDR1 as MNHNS and CDR2 as SASEGT. V lost 1 base, J lost 8 bases, and 12 bases lay in between. The CDR3 runs 13 residues. This chain's CDR3 is CASSEDLGLKQYF. Here the CDR3 DNA reads TGTGCCAGCAGTGAAGATTTGGGGTTGAAGCAGTACTTC.

This clone was picked up one time. The gene calls are TRBV11-3 and TRBJ2-1, with TRBD2 matching over 11 bases. Germline V gene lookup returns CDR1 SGHNT and CDR2 YENEEA. The J segment lost 7 bases and the V segment lost 1 base, leaving 6 bases of the junction unmatched. The CDR3 spans 16 residues. The CDR3 sequence: CASSLGGLAVRNEQFF. The CDR3, as DNA: TGTGCCAGCAGCTTAGGGGGACTAGCGGTTAGGAATGAGCAGTTCTTC.

This chain links TRBV5-1 with TRBJ1-2; TRBD1 aligns across 8 bases. Trimming at V came to 4 bases and at J to 8 bases, leaving 13 bases not matched to a gene. This CDR3 is built from 15 residues. Germline assignment: CDR1 SGHRS and CDR2 YFSETQ. The chain's CDR3 is CASSLFPGTGQGYTF. CDR3 bases: TGCGCCAGCAGCCTATTCCCCGGGACAGGACAAGGCTACACCTTC. Filled out from reference TRBV5-1 and TRBJ1-2, the complete variable domain reads KAGVTQTPRYLIKTRGQQVTLSCSPISGHRSVSWYQQTPGQGLQFLFEYFSETQRNKGNFPGRFSGRQFSNSRSEMNVSTLELGDSALYLCASSLFPGTGQGYTFGSGTRLTVV.

The chain carries TRBV27 and TRBJ1-2, with D uncertain. V was clipped by 5 bases and J by 0 bases, with 7 bases between them. Germline lookup yields CDR1 MNHEY and CDR2 SMNVEV (reference sequence). This CDR3 has 13 residues. CDR3 DNA sequence: TGTGCCAGCAGTGGCCTTTCTAACTATGGCTACACCTTC. This codes for CASSGLSNYGYTF.

The chain joins TRBV9 to TRBJ2-6, with 7 nucleotides matching TRBD1. The V and J ends lost 3 bases and 0 bases, in that order; junction bases with no gene match: 9. The V gene's germline CDR1 is SGDLS and CDR2 YYNGEE. The CDR3 spans 18 residues. The CDR3 spells CASSGRQGPSSGANVLTF. For the CDR3, the DNA is TGTGCCAGCAGCGGGAGACAGGGCCCTAGCTCTGGGGCCAACGTCCTGACTTTC.

The rearrangement links TRBV7-2 to TRBJ2-5, with 12 positions matching TRBD1. V was pared by 7 bases and J by 1 base, with 13 bases of the junction left unmatched. The CDR3 runs to 18 residues. Germline loops: CDR1 SGHTA, CDR2 FQGNSA. CDR3 residues: CASNHLSRDRGLQETQYF. CDR3 in DNA: TGTGCCAGCAACCATTTAAGCCGGGACAGGGGGCTCCAAGAGACCCAGTACTTC.

This chain joins TRBV11-1 and TRBJ2-3; 9 bases line up with TRBD2. Germline CDR1 SGHAT, CDR2 FQDESV (reference sequence). The CDR3 is made up of 19 amino acids. The V segment lost 3 bases and the J segment 3 bases; nucleotides outside the gene matches: 16. The CDR3 DNA sequence: TGTGCCAGCAGCTTCTCAGAAGGGGGTCCTAGCGGGAAAACAGATACGCAGTATTTT. Protein product: CASSFSEGGPSGKTDTQYF.

The rearrangement uses TRBV29-1 and TRBJ2-5; D remains ambiguous. The CDR3 is 12 amino acids. From germline, CDR1 is SQVTM and CDR2 ANQGSEA. Between the trimmed V and J ends, which lost 4 bases and 4 bases, there was a span of 10 bases. The CDR3 here is CSVGRVGETQYF. As DNA, the CDR3 is TGCAGCGTTGGTAGGGTAGGAGAGACCCAGTACTTC.

This clone has only one observation. This rearrangement joins TRBV25-1 to TRBJ2-6; 7 bases align to TRBD1. V lost 6 bases to trimming and J lost 0 bases; unmatched junction nucleotides: 11. The germline gives CDR1 MGHDK, CDR2 SYGVNS. The CDR3 runs to 18 residues. CDR3 bases: TGTGCCAGCAGCTCTTATTACCGGGACAGCTCTGGGGCCAACGTCCTGACTTTC. It translates to CASSSYYRDSSGANVLTF. Using reference TRBV25-1 and TRBJ2-6 for the parts outside the CDR3, the full variable domain is EADIYQTPRYLVIGTGKKITLECSQTMGHDKMYWYQQDPGMELHLIHYSYGVNSTEKGDLSSESTVSRIRTEHFPLTLESARPSHTSQYLCASSSYYRDSSGANVLTFGAGSRLTVL.